What follows is one TCR beta chain and its context. As yet, its antigen is unknown. There are 18 residues in the CDR3. V gave up 3 bases and J gave up 1 base; unmatched junction bases: 6. Germline-derived CDR1 and CDR2 are SGHTS and YDEGEE. The record originates from a study of cytomegalovirus exposure and HLA in healthy donors. Amplification used 60 Vbeta primers and 13 Jbeta primers. The data were produced by immunoSEQ multiplex PCR, yet TCRdb's version contains in-frame clones alone and is incomplete. The repertoire holds about 190,000 clones, with 84% as singletons. Broader study findings: Confirmation was obtained in vitro that three CMV-associated chains are specific for CMV antigens.

The V and J genes are TRBV5-8 and TRBJ2-6; 11 bases fit TRBD1. Sequencing was done on a sample of PBMCs. This TCR derives from a woman aged 50 to 60 in good health and CMV-seropositive. CDR3 in amino acids: CASSSNRDRGSGANVLTF. The CDR3 region has the DNA TGTGCCAGCAGCTCGAATCGGGACAGGGGGTCTGGGGCCAACGTCCTGACTTTC.